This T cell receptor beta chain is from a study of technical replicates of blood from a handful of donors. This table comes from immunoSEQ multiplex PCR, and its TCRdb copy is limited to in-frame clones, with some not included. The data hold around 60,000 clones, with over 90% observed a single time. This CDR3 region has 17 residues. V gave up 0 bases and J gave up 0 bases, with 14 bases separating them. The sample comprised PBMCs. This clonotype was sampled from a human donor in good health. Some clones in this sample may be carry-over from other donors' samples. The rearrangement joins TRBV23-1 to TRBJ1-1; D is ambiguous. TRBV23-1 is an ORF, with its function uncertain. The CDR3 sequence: CASSQSSVPAMNTEAFF. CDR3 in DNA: TGCGCCAGCAGTCAATCGTCGGTCCCTGCCATGAACACTGAAGCTTTCTTT.